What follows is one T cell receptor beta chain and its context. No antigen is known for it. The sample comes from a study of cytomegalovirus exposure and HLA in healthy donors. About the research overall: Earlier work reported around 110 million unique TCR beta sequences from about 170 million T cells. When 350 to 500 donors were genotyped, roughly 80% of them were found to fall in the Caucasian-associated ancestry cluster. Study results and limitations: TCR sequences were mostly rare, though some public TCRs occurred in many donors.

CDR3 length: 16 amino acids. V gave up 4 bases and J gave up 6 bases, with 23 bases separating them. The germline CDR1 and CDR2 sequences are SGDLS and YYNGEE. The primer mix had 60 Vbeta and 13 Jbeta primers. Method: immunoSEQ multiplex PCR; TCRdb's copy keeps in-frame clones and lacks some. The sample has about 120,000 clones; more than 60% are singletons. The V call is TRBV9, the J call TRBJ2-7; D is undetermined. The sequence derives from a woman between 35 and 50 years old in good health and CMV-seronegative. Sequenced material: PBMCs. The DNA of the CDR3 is TGTGCCAGCAGCCCCGGATCGCCGTCCACTTCAGGCGAGCAGTACTTC. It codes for CASSPGSPSTSGEQYF.